The 2 T cell receptor beta chains reported below all come from one sample, sequenced in a study of blood T cell repertoires in COVID-19. Measured with immunoSEQ multiplex PCR; TCRdb has only the in-frame clones, and not every one. The sample carries tens of thousands of clones, approximately 89% recorded once. The sequencing input was peripheral blood. These receptors originate from a human donor in a cohort sampled during active COVID-19.

The chain carries TRBV24-1 and TRBJ1-3; D gene uncertain. The CDR3 has 15 amino acids. V was clipped by 6 bases and J by 0 bases, with 11 bases between them. Germline assignment: CDR1 KGHDR and CDR2 SFDVKD. The CDR3 is CATSPLILSGNTIYF. The DNA of the CDR3 is TGTGCCACCAGTCCCTTAATACTCTCTGGAAACACCATATATTTT.

The chain recombines TRBV24-1 with TRBJ2-3; TRBD1 agrees at 8 bases. The CDR3 is 13 amino acids. In germline, CDR1 is KGHDR, CDR2 SFDVKD. V lost 6 bases, J lost 4 bases, and 2 bases stayed unmatched. The CDR3 is CATSSGGADTQYF. The CDR3 nucleotides read TGTGCCACCAGTTCAGGGGGCGCAGATACGCAGTATTTT.